Presented here are 5 T cell receptor beta chains from one specimen sequenced in a study of blood T cells in healthy people across ages. Together with a sample-barcoded 5' primer, a J-beta primer mix was included in a second PCR lasting about 6 to 11 cycles. One entry per CDR3 protein, called by TCRdb with MiXCR from the 5' RACE reads. The profile shows around 940,000 distinct CDR3 sequences, roughly half of them singletons. Sequences were obtained from blood. These receptors originate from a woman aged 60-70 years in good health.

A remark on this clonotype: A read error may produce the germline difference seen at one junction end. The chain couples TRBV5-1 to TRBJ2-5, with D possibly TRBD2 on 6 matching bases. The DNA end is a closer match to TRBJ2-7, so the J assignment may be wrong. The CDR3 runs 14 residues. Germline V lookup: CDR1 SGHRS, CDR2 YFSETQ. The CDR3 nucleotides read TGCGCCAGCAGTTTGGGGGACTTAGGGTACGAGCAGTACTTC. Its protein is CASSLGDLGYEQYF.

The chain uses TRBV12-3 or TRBV12-4 and TRBJ1-6; TRBD1 aligns across 10 bases. The CDR3 extends over 15 amino acids. J lost 10 bases, V lost 6 bases, and 9 bases had no gene match. The chain's CDR3 is CASRKDGTGDSPLHF. CDR3 sequence (DNA): TGTGCCAGCAGGAAAGACGGGACAGGGGACTCACCCCTCCACTTT.

The chain employs TRBV20-1 and TRBJ2-3, with 8 bases identical to TRBD2. Germline V gene lookup returns CDR1 DFQATT and CDR2 SNEGSKA (reference sequence). This CDR3 has 15 amino acids. Unmatched junction bases numbered 7, after V lost 0 bases and J lost 5 bases. The CDR3 DNA reads as TGCAGTGCTAGAGATGGAGCGGGAGCTGGAGATACGCAGTATTTT. The encoded protein is CSARDGAGAGDTQYF.

This clonotype was counted a few times. This chain links TRBV7-2 with TRBJ2-1; 8 bases line up with TRBD2. This CDR3 has 14 amino acids. The germline V gene encodes CDR1 SGHTA and CDR2 FQGNSA. After removal of 5 bases from V and 12 bases from J, the junction contained 12 bases not matched to a gene. The CDR3 spells CASSLSGGRVAQFF. The CDR3 DNA is TGTGCCAGCAGCCTATCGGGAGGGCGCGTCGCGCAGTTCTTC.

This clonotype was counted a few times. The chain links TRBV5-1 to TRBJ1-2; D may be TRBD1 (5 bases). Germline V CDR1 and CDR2: SGHRS, YFSETQ. The CDR3 covers 14 residues. V was pared by 0 bases and J by 4 bases, with 10 bases between. For the CDR3, the DNA is TGCGCCAGCAGCTTGGAGGGGACGCCCTATGGCTACACCTTC. It encodes CASSLEGTPYGYTF.